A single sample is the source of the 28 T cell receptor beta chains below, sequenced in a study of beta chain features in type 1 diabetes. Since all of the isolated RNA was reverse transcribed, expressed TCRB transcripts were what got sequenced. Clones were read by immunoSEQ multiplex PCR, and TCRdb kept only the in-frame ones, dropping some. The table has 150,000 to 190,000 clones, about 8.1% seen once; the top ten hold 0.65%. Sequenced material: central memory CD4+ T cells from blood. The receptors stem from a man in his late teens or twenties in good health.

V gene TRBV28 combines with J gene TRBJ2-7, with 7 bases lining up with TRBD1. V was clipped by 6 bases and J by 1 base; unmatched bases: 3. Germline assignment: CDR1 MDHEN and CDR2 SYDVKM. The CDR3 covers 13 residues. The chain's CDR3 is CASRPGQSYEQYF. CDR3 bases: TGTGCCAGCAGGCCGGGACAGTCCTACGAGCAGTACTTC.

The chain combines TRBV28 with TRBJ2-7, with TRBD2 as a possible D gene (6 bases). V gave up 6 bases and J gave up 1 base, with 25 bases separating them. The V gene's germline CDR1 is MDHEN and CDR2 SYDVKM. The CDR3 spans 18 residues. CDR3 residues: CASSRGISLEGPSYEQYF. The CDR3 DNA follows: TGTGCCAGCAGCCGAGGGATATCACTGGAGGGCCCTTCCTACGAGCAGTACTTC.

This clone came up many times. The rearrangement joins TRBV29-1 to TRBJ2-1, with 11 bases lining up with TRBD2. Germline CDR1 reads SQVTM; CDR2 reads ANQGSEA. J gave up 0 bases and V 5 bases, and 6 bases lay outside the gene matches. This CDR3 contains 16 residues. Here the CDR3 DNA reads TGCAGCGTTCAGATCACTAGCGGGAGCTCCTACAATGAGCAGTTCTTC. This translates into CSVQITSGSSYNEQFF.

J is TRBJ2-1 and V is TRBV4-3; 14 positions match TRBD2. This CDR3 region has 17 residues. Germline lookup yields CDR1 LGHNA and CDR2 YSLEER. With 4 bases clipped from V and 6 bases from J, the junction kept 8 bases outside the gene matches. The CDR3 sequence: CASSLTTSGGGRNEQFF. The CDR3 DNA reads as TGCGCCAGCAGCCTGACGACTAGCGGGGGGGGTCGCAATGAGCAGTTCTTC.

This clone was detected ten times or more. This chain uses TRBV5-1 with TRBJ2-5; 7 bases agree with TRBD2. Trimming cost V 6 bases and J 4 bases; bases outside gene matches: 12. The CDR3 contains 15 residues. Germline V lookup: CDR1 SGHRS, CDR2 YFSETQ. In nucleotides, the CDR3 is TGCGCCAGCAAGGGGTTAGCGGGTAATCGAGAGACCCAGTACTTC. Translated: CASKGLAGNRETQYF.

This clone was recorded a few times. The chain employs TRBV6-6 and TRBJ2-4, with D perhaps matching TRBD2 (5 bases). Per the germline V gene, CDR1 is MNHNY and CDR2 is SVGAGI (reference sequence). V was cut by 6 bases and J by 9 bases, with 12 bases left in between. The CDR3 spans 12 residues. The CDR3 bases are TGTGCCAGCAGCCCCCAACTAGGCATTCAGTACTTC. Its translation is CASSPQLGIQYF.

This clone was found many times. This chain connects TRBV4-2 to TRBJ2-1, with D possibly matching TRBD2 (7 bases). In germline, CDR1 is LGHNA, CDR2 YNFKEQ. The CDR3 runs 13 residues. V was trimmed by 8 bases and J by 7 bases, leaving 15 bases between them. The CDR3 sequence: CASGGAGENEQFF. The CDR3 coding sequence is TGTGCCAGCGGGGGGGCCGGGGAGAATGAGCAGTTCTTC.

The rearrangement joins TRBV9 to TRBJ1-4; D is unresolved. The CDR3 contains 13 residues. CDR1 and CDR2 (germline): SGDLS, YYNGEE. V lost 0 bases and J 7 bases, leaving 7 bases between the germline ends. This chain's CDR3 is CASSVVEGEKLFF. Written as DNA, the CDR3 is TGTGCCAGCAGCGTAGTAGAGGGTGAAAAACTGTTTTTT.

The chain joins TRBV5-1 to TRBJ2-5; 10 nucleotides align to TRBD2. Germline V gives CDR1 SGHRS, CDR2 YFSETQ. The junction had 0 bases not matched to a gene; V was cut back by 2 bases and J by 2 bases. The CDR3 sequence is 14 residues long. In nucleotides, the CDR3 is TGCGCCAGCAGCTTAGCGGGGGGGCAAGAGACCCAGTACTTC. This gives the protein CASSLAGGQETQYF.

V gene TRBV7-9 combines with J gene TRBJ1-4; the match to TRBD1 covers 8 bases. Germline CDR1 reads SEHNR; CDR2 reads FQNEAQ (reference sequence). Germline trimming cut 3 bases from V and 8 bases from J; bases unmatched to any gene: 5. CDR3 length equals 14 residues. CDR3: CASSLNRGMEKLFF. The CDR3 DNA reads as TGTGCCAGCAGCTTGAACAGGGGGATGGAAAAACTGTTTTTT.

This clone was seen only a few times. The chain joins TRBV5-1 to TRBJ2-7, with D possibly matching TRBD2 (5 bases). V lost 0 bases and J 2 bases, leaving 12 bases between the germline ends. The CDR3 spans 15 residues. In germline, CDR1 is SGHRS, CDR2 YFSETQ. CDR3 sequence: CASSLDGVSTYEQYF. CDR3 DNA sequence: TGCGCCAGCAGCTTGGACGGGGTGTCCACCTACGAGCAGTACTTC.

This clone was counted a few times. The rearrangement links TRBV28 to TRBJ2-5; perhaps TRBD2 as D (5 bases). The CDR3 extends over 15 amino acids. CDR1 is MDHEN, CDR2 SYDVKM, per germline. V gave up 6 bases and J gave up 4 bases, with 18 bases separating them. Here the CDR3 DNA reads TGTGCCAGCAGACCGACGGGGAAAGGACGAGAGACCCAGTACTTC. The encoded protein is CASRPTGKGRETQYF.

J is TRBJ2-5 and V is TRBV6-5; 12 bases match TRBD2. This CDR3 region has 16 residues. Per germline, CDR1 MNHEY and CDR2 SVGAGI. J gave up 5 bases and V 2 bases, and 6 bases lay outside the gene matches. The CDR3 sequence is CASSYGTSGLRETQYF. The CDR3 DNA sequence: TGTGCCAGCAGTTACGGGACTAGCGGGCTACGGGAGACCCAGTACTTC.

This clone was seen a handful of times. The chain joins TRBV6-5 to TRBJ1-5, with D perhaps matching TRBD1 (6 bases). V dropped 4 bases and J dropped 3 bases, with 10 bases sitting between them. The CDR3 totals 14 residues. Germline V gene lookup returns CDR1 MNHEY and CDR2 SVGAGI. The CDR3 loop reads CASSWTAYNQPQHF. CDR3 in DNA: TGTGCCAGCAGTTGGACAGCGTACAATCAGCCCCAGCATTTT.

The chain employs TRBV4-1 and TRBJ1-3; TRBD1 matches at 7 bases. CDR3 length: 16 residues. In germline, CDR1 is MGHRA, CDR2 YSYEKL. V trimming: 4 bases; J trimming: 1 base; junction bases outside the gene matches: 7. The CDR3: CASSRQGPTSGNTIYF. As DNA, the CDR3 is TGCGCCAGCAGCCGACAGGGTCCGACTTCTGGAAACACCATATATTTT.

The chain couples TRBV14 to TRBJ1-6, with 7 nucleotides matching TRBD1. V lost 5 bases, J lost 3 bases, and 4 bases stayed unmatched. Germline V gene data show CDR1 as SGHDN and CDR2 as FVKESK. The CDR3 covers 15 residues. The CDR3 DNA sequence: TGTGCCAGCAGCTCCCGGACAGGCTATAATTCACCCCTCCACTTT. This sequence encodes CASSSRTGYNSPLHF. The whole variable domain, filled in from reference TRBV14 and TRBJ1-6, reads EAGVTQFPSHSVIEKGQTVTLRCDPISGHDNLYWYRRVMGKEIKFLLHFVKESKQDESGMPNNRFLAERTGGTYSTLKVQPAELEDSGVYFCASSSRTGYNSPLHFGNGTRLTVT.

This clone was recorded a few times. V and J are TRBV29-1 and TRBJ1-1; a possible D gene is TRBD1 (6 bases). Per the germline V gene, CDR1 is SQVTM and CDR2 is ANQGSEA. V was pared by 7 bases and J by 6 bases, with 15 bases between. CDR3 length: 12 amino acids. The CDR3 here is CSGRTDWSEAFF. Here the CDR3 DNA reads TGCAGCGGTCGGACAGACTGGTCTGAAGCTTTCTTT.

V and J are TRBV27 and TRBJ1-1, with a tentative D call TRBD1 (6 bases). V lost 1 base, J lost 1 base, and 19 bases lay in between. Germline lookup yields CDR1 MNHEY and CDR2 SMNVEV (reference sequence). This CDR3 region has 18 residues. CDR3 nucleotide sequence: TGTGCCAGCAGTTTATATGCTCGGTATTCGACAGGGAACACTGAAGCTTTCTTT. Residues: CASSLYARYSTGNTEAFF.

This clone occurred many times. CDR3 nucleotides: TGTGCCAGTCTTCACCCCACAGGGGCCGGAGGCTACACCTTC. It specifies CASLHPTGAGGYTF. V usage is TRBV28 and J usage is TRBJ1-2, with 7 bases fitting TRBD1. This CDR3 contains 14 residues. Germline V gene data show CDR1 as MDHEN and CDR2 as SYDVKM. V dropped 9 bases and J dropped 8; count of bases not matched to a gene: 15.

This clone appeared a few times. CDR3 coding DNA: TGTGCCAGCAGCTTACGCGGCGCCGTGGTAGAGACCCAGTACTTC. Encoded protein: CASSLRGAVVETQYF. V usage is TRBV7-2 and J usage is TRBJ2-5; D is unclear. The CDR3 consists of 15 residues. The V and J ends lost 2 bases and 4 bases respectively, with 14 bases between them. CDR1 is SGHTA and CDR2 is FQGNSA in the germline V gene.

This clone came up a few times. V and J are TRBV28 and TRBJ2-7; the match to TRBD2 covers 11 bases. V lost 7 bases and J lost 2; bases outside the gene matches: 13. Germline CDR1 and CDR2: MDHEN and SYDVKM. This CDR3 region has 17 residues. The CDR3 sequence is CASNSGRAVSPAYEQYF. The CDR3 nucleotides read TGTGCCAGCAATAGCGGGAGGGCTGTCTCCCCAGCCTACGAGCAGTACTTC.

The CDR3 spells CASTAGGRETQYF. Here the CDR3 DNA reads TGTGCCAGCACCGCAGGGGGCCGGGAGACCCAGTACTTC. The rearrangement uses TRBV7-8 and TRBJ2-5; 8 bases map to TRBD1. Germline lookup yields CDR1 SGHVS and CDR2 FQNEAQ. With 7 bases clipped from V and 5 bases from J, the junction kept 6 bases outside the gene matches. This CDR3 has 13 amino acids.

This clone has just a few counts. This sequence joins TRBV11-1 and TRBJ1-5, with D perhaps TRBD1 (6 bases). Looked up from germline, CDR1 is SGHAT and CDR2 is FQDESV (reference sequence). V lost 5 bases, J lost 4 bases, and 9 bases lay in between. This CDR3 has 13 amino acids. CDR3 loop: CASSRGQNQPQHF. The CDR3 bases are TGTGCCAGCAGCCGGGGACAAAATCAGCCCCAGCATTTT.

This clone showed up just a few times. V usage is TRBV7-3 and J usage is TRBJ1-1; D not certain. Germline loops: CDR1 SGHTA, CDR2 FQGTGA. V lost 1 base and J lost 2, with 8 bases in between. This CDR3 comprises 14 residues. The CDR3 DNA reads TGTGCCAGCAGCTTAATGGCGGAAAACACTGAAGCTTTCTTT. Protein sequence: CASSLMAENTEAFF. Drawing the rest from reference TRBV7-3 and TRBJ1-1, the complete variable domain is GAGVSQTPSNKVTEKGKYVELRCDPISGHTALYWYRQSLGQGPEFLIYFQGTGAADDSGLPNDRFFAVRPEGSVSTLKIQRTERGDSAVYLCASSLMAENTEAFFGQGTRLTVV.

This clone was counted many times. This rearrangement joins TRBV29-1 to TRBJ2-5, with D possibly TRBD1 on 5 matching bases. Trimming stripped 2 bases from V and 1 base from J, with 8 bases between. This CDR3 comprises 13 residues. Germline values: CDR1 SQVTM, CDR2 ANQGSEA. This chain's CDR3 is CSVERQGQETQYF. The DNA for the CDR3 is TGCAGCGTTGAAAGGCAGGGCCAAGAGACCCAGTACTTC. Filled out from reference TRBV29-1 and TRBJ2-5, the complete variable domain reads SAVISQKPSRDICQRGTSLTIQCQVDSQVTMMFWYRQQPGQSLTLIATANQGSEATYESGFVIDKFPISRPNLTFSTLTVSNMSPEDSSIYLCSVERQGQETQYFGPGTRLLVL.

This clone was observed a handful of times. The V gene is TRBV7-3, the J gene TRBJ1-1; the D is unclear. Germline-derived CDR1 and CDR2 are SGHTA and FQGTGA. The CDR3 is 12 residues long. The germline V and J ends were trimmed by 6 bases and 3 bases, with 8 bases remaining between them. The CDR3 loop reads CASRGMDTEAFF. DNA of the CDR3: TGTGCCAGCAGGGGCATGGACACTGAAGCTTTCTTT. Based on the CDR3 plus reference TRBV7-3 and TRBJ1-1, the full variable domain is GAGVSQTPSNKVTEKGKYVELRCDPISGHTALYWYRQSLGQGPEFLIYFQGTGAADDSGLPNDRFFAVRPEGSVSTLKIQRTERGDSAVYLCASRGMDTEAFFGQGTRLTVV.

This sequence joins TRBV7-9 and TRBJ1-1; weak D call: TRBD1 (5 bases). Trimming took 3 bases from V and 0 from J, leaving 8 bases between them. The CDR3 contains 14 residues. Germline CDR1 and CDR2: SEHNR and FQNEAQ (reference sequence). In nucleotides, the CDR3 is TGTGCCAGCAGCTTTTTGGGGCTGAACACTGAAGCTTTCTTT. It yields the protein CASSFLGLNTEAFF.

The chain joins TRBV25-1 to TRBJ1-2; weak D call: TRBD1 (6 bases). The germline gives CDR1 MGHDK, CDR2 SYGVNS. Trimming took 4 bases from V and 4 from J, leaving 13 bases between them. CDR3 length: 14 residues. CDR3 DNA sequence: TGTGCCAGCAGTGGGGACACTCTTTTCTATGGCTACACCTTC. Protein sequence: CASSGDTLFYGYTF.